The T cell receptor beta chain under discussion was sequenced for a study of T cell responses to AZD1222 COVID-19 vaccine. Looked up from germline, CDR1 is LGHDT and CDR2 is YNNKEL (reference sequence). The CDR3 runs 14 residues. The V and J ends lost 1 base and 2 bases respectively, with 9 bases between them. Some clones are missing from TCRdb's copy, which holds only in-frame ones; the method was immunoSEQ multiplex PCR. The table shows approximately 130,000 clones, with approximately 93% occurring only once. The source is an adult in good health. The chain employs TRBV3-1 (or the pseudogene TRBV3-2) and TRBJ2-7, with no clear D. The sequencing used peripheral blood, collected on day 0 of AZD1222 vaccination. For the CDR3, the DNA is TGTGCCAGCAGCCAAGCGAGCGCAACCTACGAGCAGTACTTC. This codes for CASSQASATYEQYF.